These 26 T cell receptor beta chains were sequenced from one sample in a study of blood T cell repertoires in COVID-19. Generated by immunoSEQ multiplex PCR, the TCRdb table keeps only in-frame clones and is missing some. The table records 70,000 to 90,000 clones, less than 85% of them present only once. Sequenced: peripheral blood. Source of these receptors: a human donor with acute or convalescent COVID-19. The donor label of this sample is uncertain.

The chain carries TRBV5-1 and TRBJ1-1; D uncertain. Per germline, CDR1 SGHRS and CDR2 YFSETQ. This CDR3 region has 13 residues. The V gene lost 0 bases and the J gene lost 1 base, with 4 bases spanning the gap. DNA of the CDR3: TGCGCCAGCAGCTTGGCGGGGAACACTGAAGCTTTCTTT. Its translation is CASSLAGNTEAFF.

The DNA for the CDR3 is TGTGCCAGCAGCCAATCCGGGGAGGGCTATGGCTACACCTTC. Its translation: CASSQSGEGYGYTF. The rearrangement links TRBV3-1 (or the pseudogene TRBV3-2) to TRBJ1-2; D not resolved. Germline loops: CDR1 LGHDT, CDR2 YNNKEL (reference sequence). This CDR3 comprises 14 residues. Trimming removed 2 bases at V and 4 bases at J, with 11 bases between.

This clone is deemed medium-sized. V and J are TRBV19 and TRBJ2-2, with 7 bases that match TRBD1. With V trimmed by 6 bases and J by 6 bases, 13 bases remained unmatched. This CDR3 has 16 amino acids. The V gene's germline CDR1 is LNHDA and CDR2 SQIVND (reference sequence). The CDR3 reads CASSQAGGQMAGELFF. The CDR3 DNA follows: TGTGCCAGTAGCCAGGCAGGGGGACAGATGGCCGGGGAGCTGTTTTTT.

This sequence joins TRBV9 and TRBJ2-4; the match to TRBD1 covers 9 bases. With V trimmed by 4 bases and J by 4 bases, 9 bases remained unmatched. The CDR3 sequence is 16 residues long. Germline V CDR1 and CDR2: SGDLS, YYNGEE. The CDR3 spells CASSSRDRDGKNIQYF. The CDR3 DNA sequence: TGTGCCAGCAGCTCCCGGGACAGGGACGGGAAAAACATTCAGTACTTC.

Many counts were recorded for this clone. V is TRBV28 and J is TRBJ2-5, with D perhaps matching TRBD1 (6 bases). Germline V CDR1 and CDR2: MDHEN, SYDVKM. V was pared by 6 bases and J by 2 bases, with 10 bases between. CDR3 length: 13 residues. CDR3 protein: CASRSGQQETQYF. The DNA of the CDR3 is TGTGCCAGCAGGAGTGGACAGCAAGAGACCCAGTACTTC.

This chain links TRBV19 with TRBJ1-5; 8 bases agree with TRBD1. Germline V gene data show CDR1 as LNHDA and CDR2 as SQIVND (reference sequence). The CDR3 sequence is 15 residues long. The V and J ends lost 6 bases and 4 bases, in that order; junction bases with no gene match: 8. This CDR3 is CASRTNTGGNQPQHF. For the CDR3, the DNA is TGTGCCAGTAGGACTAATACAGGGGGGAATCAGCCCCAGCATTTT.

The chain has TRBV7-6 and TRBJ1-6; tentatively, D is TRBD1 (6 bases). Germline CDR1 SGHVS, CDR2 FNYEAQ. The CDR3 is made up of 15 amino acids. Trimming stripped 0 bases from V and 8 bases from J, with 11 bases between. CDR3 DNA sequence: TGTGCCAGCAGCTTAGCAGGGGGTTGGGATTCACCCCTCCACTTT. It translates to CASSLAGGWDSPLHF.

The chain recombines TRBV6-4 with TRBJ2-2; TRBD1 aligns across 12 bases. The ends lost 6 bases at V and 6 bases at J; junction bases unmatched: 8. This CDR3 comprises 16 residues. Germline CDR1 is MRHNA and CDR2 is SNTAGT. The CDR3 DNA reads TGTGCCAGCAGCCCGGTCGGGACAGGGGGCGCCGGGGAGCTGTTTTTT. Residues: CASSPVGTGGAGELFF.

Written as DNA, the CDR3 is TGTGCCAGCAGCCCCAGGACTAGCGGGGTTGATACGCAGTATTTT. Encoded protein: CASSPRTSGVDTQYF. The V call is TRBV7-9, the J call TRBJ2-3; 12 bases are shared with TRBD2. Trimming took 5 bases from V and 6 from J; bases not matched to a gene: 6. CDR3 size: 15 residues. Germline assignment: CDR1 SEHNR and CDR2 FQNEAQ (reference sequence).

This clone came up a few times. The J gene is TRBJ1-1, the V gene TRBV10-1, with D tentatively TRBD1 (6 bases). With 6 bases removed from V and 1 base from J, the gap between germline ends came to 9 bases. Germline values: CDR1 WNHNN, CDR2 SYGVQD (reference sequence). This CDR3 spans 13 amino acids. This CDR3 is CASRPGQNTEAFF. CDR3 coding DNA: TGCGCCAGCAGACCGGGACAGAACACTGAAGCTTTCTTT.

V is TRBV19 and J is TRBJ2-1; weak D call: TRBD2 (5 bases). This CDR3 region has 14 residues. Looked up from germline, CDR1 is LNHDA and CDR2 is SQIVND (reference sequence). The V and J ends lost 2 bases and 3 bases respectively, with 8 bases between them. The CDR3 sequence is CASSISGNYNEQFF. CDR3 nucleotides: TGTGCCAGTAGTATAAGCGGCAACTACAATGAGCAGTTCTTC.

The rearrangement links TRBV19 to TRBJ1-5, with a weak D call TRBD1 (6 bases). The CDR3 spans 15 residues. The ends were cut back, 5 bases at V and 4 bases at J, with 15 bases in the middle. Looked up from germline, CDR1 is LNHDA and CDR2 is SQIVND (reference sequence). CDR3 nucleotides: TGTGCCAGTAGTCCGGTGGGGGGGCGTAATCAGCCCCAGCATTTT. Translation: CASSPVGGRNQPQHF.

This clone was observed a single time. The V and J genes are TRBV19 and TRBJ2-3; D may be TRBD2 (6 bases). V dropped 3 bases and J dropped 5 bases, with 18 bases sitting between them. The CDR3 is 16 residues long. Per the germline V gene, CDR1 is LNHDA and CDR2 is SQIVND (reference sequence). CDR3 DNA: TGTGCCAGTAGTATGGGGACCATGGTCGGGAGAGATACGCAGTATTTT. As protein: CASSMGTMVGRDTQYF.

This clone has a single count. In nucleotides, the CDR3 is TGTGCCAGCAGTGAAGGGGGAGGCTATGGCTACACCTTC. It specifies CASSEGGGYGYTF. The chain recombines TRBV25-1 with TRBJ1-2, with D possibly TRBD1 on 5 matching bases. CDR3 length equals 13 residues. The germline V and J ends were trimmed by 2 bases and 4 bases, with 8 bases remaining between them. Germline loops: CDR1 MGHDK, CDR2 SYGVNS.

CDR3 nucleotide sequence: TGTGCCAGCAGCCTCCTCCCAGCGACGAACACCGGGGAGCTGTTTTTT. Protein sequence: CASSLLPATNTGELFF. V gene TRBV7-6 combines with J gene TRBJ2-2, with no clear D. The germline V gene has CDR1 SGHVS and CDR2 FNYEAQ. This CDR3 comprises 16 residues. V dropped 5 bases and J dropped 0 bases, with 13 bases sitting between them.

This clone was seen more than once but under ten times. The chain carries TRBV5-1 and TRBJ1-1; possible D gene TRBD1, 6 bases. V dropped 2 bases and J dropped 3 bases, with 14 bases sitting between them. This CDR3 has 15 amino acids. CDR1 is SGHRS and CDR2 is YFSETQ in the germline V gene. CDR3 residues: CASSFGAGTYTEAFF. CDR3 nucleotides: TGCGCCAGCAGCTTTGGTGCCGGGACATACACTGAAGCTTTCTTT. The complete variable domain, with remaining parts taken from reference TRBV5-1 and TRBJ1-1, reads KAGVTQTPRYLIKTRGQQVTLSCSPISGHRSVSWYQQTPGQGLQFLFEYFSETQRNKGNFPGRFSGRQFSNSRSEMNVSTLELGDSALYLCASSFGAGTYTEAFFGQGTRLTVV.

CDR3 in amino acids: CASSLWGPTGNTIYF. The CDR3 nucleotides read TGTGCCAGCAGCTTATGGGGCCCCACTGGAAACACCATATATTTT. The rearrangement joins TRBV7-2 to TRBJ1-3, with TRBD1 as a possible D gene (5 bases). This CDR3 is built from 15 residues. Germline assignment: CDR1 SGHTA and CDR2 FQGNSA. Trimming shortened V by 2 bases and J by 2 bases, and 10 bases separated the two germline ends. Filled out from reference TRBV7-2 and TRBJ1-3, the complete variable domain reads GAGVSQSPSNKVTEKGKDVELRCDPISGHTALYWYRQSLGQGLEFLIYFQGNSAPDKSGLPSDRFSAERTGGSVSTLTIQRTQQEDSAVYLCASSLWGPTGNTIYFGEGSWLTVV.

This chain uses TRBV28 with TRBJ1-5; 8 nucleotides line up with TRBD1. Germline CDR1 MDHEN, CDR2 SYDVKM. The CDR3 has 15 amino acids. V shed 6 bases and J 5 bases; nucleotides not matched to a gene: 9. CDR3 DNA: TGTGCCAGCAGGGGAGACAGGGGAGGATATCAGCCCCAGCATTTT. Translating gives CASRGDRGGYQPQHF. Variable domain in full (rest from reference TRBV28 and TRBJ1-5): DVKVTQSSRYLVKRTGEKVFLECVQDMDHENMFWYRQDPGLGLRLIYFSYDVKMKEKGDIPEGYSVSREKKERFSLILESASTNQTSMYLCASRGDRGGYQPQHFGDGTRLSIL.

The CDR3 DNA is TGTGCCAGCTCACCACGGGGGGGTTCAAATGAAAAACTGTTTTTT. This gives the protein CASSPRGGSNEKLFF. This sequence joins TRBV18 and TRBJ1-4; TRBD1 might be the D (5 bases). CDR3 length: 15 amino acids. Germline-derived CDR1 and CDR2 are KGHSH and LQKENI. V shed 1 base and J shed 5 bases, with 11 bases lying between them.

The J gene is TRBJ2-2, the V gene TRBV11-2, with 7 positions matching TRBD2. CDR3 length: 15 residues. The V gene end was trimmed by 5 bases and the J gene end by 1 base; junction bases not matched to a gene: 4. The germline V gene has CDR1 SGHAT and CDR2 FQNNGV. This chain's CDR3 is CASSNLAGNTGELFF. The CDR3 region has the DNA TGTGCCAGCAGCAATTTAGCGGGGAACACCGGGGAGCTGTTTTTT.

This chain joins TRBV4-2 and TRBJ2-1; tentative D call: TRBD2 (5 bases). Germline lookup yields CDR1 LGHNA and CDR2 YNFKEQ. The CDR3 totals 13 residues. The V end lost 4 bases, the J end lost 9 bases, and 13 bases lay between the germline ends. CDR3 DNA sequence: TGTGCCAGCAGCCGGGAACTAGACGCTGAGCAGTTCTTC. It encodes CASSRELDAEQFF.

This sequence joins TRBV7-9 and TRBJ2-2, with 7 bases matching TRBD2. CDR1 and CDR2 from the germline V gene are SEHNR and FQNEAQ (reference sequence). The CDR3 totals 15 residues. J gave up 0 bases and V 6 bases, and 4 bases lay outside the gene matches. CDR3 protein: CASSIRGANTGELFF. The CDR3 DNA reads TGTGCCAGCAGTATACGGGGGGCGAACACCGGGGAGCTGTTTTTT.

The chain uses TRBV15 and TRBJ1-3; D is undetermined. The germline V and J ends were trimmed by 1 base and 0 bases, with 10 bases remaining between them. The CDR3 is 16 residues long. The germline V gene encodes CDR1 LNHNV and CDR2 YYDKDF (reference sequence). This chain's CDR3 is CATSRAGPSSGNTIYF. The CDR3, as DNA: TGTGCCACCAGCAGAGCTGGGCCCAGCTCTGGAAACACCATATATTTT.

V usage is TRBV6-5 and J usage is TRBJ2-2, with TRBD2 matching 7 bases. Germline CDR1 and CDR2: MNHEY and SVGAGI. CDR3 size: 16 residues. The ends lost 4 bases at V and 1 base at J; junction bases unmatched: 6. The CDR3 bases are TGTGCCAGCAGTTGGGGGAGGGCACGGAACACCGGGGAGCTGTTTTTT. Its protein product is CASSWGRARNTGELFF.

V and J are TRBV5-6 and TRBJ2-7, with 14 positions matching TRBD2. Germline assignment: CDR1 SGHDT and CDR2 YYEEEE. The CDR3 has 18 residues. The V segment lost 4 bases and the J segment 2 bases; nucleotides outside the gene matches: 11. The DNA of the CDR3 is TGTGCCAGCAGCGAGGTCGGGACTAGCGGGGGAACCACCTACGAGCAGTACGTC. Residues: CASSEVGTSGGTTYEQYV.

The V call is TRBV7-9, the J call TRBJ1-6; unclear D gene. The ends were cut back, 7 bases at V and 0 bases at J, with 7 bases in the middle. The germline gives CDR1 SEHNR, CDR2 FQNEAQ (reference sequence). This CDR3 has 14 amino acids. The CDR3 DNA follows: TGTGCCAGCACCTCAGGCTCCTATAATTCACCCCTCCACTTT. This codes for CASTSGSYNSPLHF.